The clone carrying this TCR beta chain has more than one count but fewer than ten. What it binds is not known. V was clipped by 0 bases and J by 3 bases, with 12 bases between them. The CDR3 extends over 15 amino acids. Germline assignment: CDR1 LGHDT and CDR2 YNNKEL (reference sequence). These data are taken from a study of T-cell reconstitution after alpha-beta-depleted transplantation in children. Using unique molecular identifiers, the investigators prepared the TCRbeta library. TCRdb itself ran the PCR reads through MiXCR, one entry per CDR3 protein. The sample contains around 94,000 distinct CDR3 sequences, 5% to 6% of which appear only once. Broader study findings: T-cell counts and diversity at one year post-transplant came mainly from newly produced T cells.

Material: PBMCs, mostly from graft donor cells, obtained 60 days after TCRalphabeta/CD19-depleted stem cell transplant. This chain connects TRBV3-1 to TRBJ2-7; tentatively, D is TRBD1 (5 bases). This receptor was obtained from a female patient between 2 and 15 years old who had a stem cell transplant for Fanconi anemia, so the T cells may come from the graft donor. CDR3 coding DNA: TGTGCCAGCAGCCAAGATTATGGGGCTCTCTACGAGCAGTACTTC. Encoded protein: CASSQDYGALYEQYF.